This entry lists 21 T cell receptor beta chains sequenced from one sample in a study of shared clonotypes between healthy human individuals. Generated by immunoSEQ multiplex PCR, the TCRdb table keeps only in-frame clones and is missing some. Here the sample spans roughly 2.5 million clones, roughly nine tenths being singletons. Sequencing was done on a sample of naive CD4+ T cells sorted from blood. Documented subset: CD45RA+ positively selected. These receptors came from a young man in good health.

In its sample, this clone was seen a few times. The V and J genes are TRBV30 and TRBJ2-2; 7 nucleotides align to TRBD1. Germline V gene sequence: CDR1 GTSNPN, CDR2 SVGIG (reference sequence). Trimming removed 3 bases from V and 3 bases from J; junction bases left unmatched: 1. This CDR3 has 13 residues. CDR3 DNA: TGTGCCTGGAGGGGACAGTACACCGGGGAGCTGTTTTTT. Protein: CAWRGQYTGELFF.

The V call is TRBV12-5, the J call TRBJ2-1, with 9 positions matching TRBD1. The length of the CDR3 is 17 residues. Germline V gene data show CDR1 as LGHNT and CDR2 as FRNRAP. J lost 4 bases, V lost 4 bases, and 11 bases had no gene match. The CDR3 protein is CASGSTYRDRAYNEQFF. CDR3 nucleotide sequence: TGTGCTAGTGGTTCGACCTACCGGGACAGGGCGTACAATGAGCAGTTCTTC.

This clone was counted once. The chain carries TRBV4-2 and TRBJ2-5; TRBD2 agrees at 10 bases. The CDR3 runs to 16 residues. Germline-derived CDR1 and CDR2 are LGHNA and YNFKEQ. Losses at the gene ends were 0 bases for V and 7 bases for J; bases not matched to a gene: 8. CDR3 in DNA: TGTGCCAGCAGCCAAGATCTAGCGGGGGATAAGAGGACCCAGTACTTC. This codes for CASSQDLAGDKRTQYF.

The rearrangement joins TRBV28 to TRBJ1-6; 11 bases are a match to TRBD1. This CDR3 is built from 16 residues. Trimming took 6 bases from V and 7 from J; bases not matched to a gene: 8. Germline V gene data show CDR1 as MDHEN and CDR2 as SYDVKM. The CDR3 protein is CASSSDRGPGNSPLHF. The CDR3 DNA sequence: TGTGCCAGCAGCTCGGACAGGGGGCCGGGGAATTCACCCCTCCACTTT.

The V gene is TRBV2, the J gene TRBJ2-5, with 9 bases aligning to TRBD2. V lost 8 bases, J lost 4 bases, and 8 bases stayed unmatched. From germline, CDR1 is SNHLY and CDR2 FYNNEI. The CDR3 spans 14 residues. CDR3 sequence (DNA): TGTGCCAGCGGCCAGCTAGCGGGGAGAGAGACCCAGTACTTC. Translating it yields CASGQLAGRETQYF.

The rearrangement joins TRBV6-4 to TRBJ1-5, with a possible D match to TRBD1 (5 bases). Deletions cut 6 bases from V and 6 bases from J, with 15 bases between. The CDR3 length is 14 residues. CDR1 is MRHNA, CDR2 SNTAGT, per germline. The DNA of the CDR3 is TGTGCCAGCAGGCCCTCAGGGCCCGCTCAGCCCCAGCATTTT. This codes for CASRPSGPAQPQHF.

The gene calls are TRBV9 and TRBJ2-2; 11 bases are a match to TRBD2. This CDR3 region has 17 residues. V dropped 0 bases and J dropped 7; count of bases not matched to a gene: 8. Per germline, CDR1 SGDLS and CDR2 YYNGEE. The CDR3 DNA is TGTGCCAGCAGCGTAGGACTAGCGGGAAGTCTCGTCGGGGAGCTGTTTTTT. It translates to CASSVGLAGSLVGELFF.

This clone was picked up a small number of times. The gene calls are TRBV18 and TRBJ1-5; TRBD1 is a possible D gene (6 bases). V shed 5 bases and J shed 6 bases, with 17 bases lying between them. Germline V lookup: CDR1 KGHSH, CDR2 LQKENI. The CDR3 totals 15 residues. The CDR3 DNA is TGTGCCAGCTCAATGGGGGCAGGGGCTACTCAGCCCCAGCATTTT. It yields the protein CASSMGAGATQPQHF.

This chain joins TRBV5-4 and TRBJ1-3; D not certain. This CDR3 contains 18 residues. From germline, CDR1 is SGHNT and CDR2 YYREEE (reference sequence). The germline V and J ends were trimmed by 3 bases and 1 base, with 20 bases remaining between them. The CDR3 protein is CASSSAGEWAQSGNTIYF. In DNA form, the CDR3 reads TGTGCCAGCAGCTCCGCAGGTGAATGGGCCCAATCTGGAAACACCATATATTTT.

This chain joins TRBV6-6 and TRBJ2-7, with 8 bases fitting TRBD2. V gave up 10 bases and J gave up 2 bases; unmatched junction bases: 7. The CDR3 loop spans 13 amino acids. CDR1 and CDR2 from the germline V gene are MNHNY and SVGAGI (reference sequence). The CDR3 loop is CATYGGGTYEQYF. As DNA, the CDR3 is TGTGCCACCTACGGCGGGGGGACCTACGAGCAGTACTTC.

The chain joins TRBV7-2 to TRBJ2-5; D is ambiguous. Germline CDR1 SGHTA, CDR2 FQGNSA. Trimming stripped 1 base from V and 2 bases from J, with 8 bases between. CDR3 length equals 14 residues. CDR3 sequence: CASSLGPSQETQYF. The CDR3 DNA follows: TGTGCCAGCAGCTTAGGGCCGAGTCAAGAGACCCAGTACTTC.

CDR3 bases: TGTGCCAGTAACCTTACACCGACGCTCACTGAAGCTTTCTTT. It codes for CASNLTPTLTEAFF. The chain couples TRBV19 to TRBJ1-1; D is uncertain. Per germline, CDR1 LNHDA and CDR2 SQIVND (reference sequence). The CDR3 length is 14 residues. The ends were cut back, 7 bases at V and 4 bases at J, with 16 bases in the middle.

The chain uses TRBV19 and TRBJ2-3; D gene unclear. Trimming removed 7 bases at V and 4 bases at J, with 6 bases between. The CDR3 is made up of 11 amino acids. Germline CDR1 and CDR2: LNHDA and SQIVND (reference sequence). CDR3 bases: TGTGCCAGTACCCGGGCAGATACGCAGTATTTT. This translates into CASTRADTQYF.

The chain combines TRBV7-9 with TRBJ2-1; 8 bases fit TRBD2. Germline-derived CDR1 and CDR2 are SEHNR and FQNEAQ (reference sequence). The CDR3 extends over 16 amino acids. With V trimmed by 4 bases and J by 7 bases, 12 bases remained unmatched. The CDR3 DNA sequence: TGTGCCAGCAGCTCCTCTGGGGTAGCGGGACTGAATGAGCAGTTCTTC. Amino acids: CASSSSGVAGLNEQFF. Full variable domain (rest looked up from reference TRBV7-9 and TRBJ2-1): DTGVSQNPRHKITKRGQNVTFRCDPISEHNRLYWYRQTLGQGPEFLTYFQNEAQLEKSRLLSDRFSAERPKGSFSTLEIQRTEQGDSAMYLCASSSSGVAGLNEQFFGPGTRLTVL.

This clone occurred once. The V gene is TRBV19, the J gene TRBJ1-5; 8 bases line up with TRBD1. The V and J ends lost 6 bases and 6 bases, in that order; junction bases with no gene match: 10. This CDR3 contains 15 residues. The germline gives CDR1 LNHDA, CDR2 SQIVND (reference sequence). CDR3 loop: CASRPGAGGTQPQHF. Here the CDR3 DNA reads TGTGCCAGTAGGCCCGGGGCAGGGGGCACTCAGCCCCAGCATTTT. Complete variable domain (other parts from reference TRBV19 and TRBJ1-5): DGGITQSPKYLFRKEGQNVTLSCEQNLNHDAMYWYRQDPGQGLRLIYYSQIVNDFQKGDIAEGYSVSREKKESFPLTVTSAQKNPTAFYLCASRPGAGGTQPQHFGDGTRLSIL.

The chain carries TRBV7-2 and TRBJ1-2, with D uncertain. The CDR3 is made up of 16 amino acids. The germline V gene has CDR1 SGHTA and CDR2 FQGNSA. V shed 5 bases and J shed 6 bases, with 22 bases lying between them. CDR3 protein: CASSQRPQGRFNGYTF. The CDR3 nucleotides are TGTGCCAGCAGCCAAAGACCCCAAGGTCGTTTTAATGGCTACACCTTC.

The chain couples TRBV7-8 to TRBJ2-7, with D tentatively TRBD2 (7 bases). The V gene's germline CDR1 is SGHVS and CDR2 FQNEAQ. Trimming took off 4 bases at V and 0 bases at J, with 13 bases between the two ends. This CDR3 region has 15 residues. CDR3 amino acids: CASSWGGQGSYEQYF. CDR3 bases: TGTGCCAGCAGCTGGGGGGGGCAAGGCTCCTACGAGCAGTACTTC.

This clone was seen only once. V is TRBV6-5 and J is TRBJ2-7, with TRBD1 as a possible D gene (6 bases). The germline V gene has CDR1 MNHEY and CDR2 SVGAGI. Trimming took off 6 bases at V and 3 bases at J, with 12 bases between the two ends. The CDR3 is 13 residues long. The CDR3 loop reads CASREGQNYEQYF. The CDR3 DNA sequence: TGTGCCAGCAGGGAAGGACAGAACTACGAGCAGTACTTC.

V is TRBV7-2 and J is TRBJ2-5; a possible D gene is TRBD1 (5 bases). With 5 bases removed from V and 1 base from J, the gap between germline ends came to 11 bases. Germline V gene lookup returns CDR1 SGHTA and CDR2 FQGNSA. This CDR3 comprises 14 residues. The CDR3 bases are TGTGCCAGCAGCCGACAGAAAGTCCAAGAGACCCAGTACTTC. It codes for CASSRQKVQETQYF. Supplemented by reference TRBV7-2 and TRBJ2-5, the full variable domain reads GAGVSQSPSNKVTEKGKDVELRCDPISGHTALYWYRQSLGQGLEFLIYFQGNSAPDKSGLPSDRFSAERTGGSVSTLTIQRTQQEDSAVYLCASSRQKVQETQYFGPGTRLLVL.

The chain combines TRBV28 with TRBJ2-1; possibly TRBD2 for D (5 bases). V was cut by 3 bases and J by 6 bases, with 9 bases left in between. Germline CDR1 MDHEN, CDR2 SYDVKM. The CDR3 loop spans 13 amino acids. CDR3 bases: TGTGCCAGCAGTTTTAGCGTACTCAATGAGCAGTTCTTC. The encoded protein is CASSFSVLNEQFF.

V usage is TRBV27 and J usage is TRBJ2-7; perhaps TRBD2 as D (6 bases). The V and J ends lost 6 bases and 2 bases respectively, with 11 bases between them. This CDR3 is built from 13 residues. Germline V CDR1 and CDR2: MNHEY, SMNVEV (reference sequence). CDR3 in DNA: TGTGCCAGCAGGACGACTAGTGCCTACGAGCAGTACTTC. Protein product: CASRTTSAYEQYF.